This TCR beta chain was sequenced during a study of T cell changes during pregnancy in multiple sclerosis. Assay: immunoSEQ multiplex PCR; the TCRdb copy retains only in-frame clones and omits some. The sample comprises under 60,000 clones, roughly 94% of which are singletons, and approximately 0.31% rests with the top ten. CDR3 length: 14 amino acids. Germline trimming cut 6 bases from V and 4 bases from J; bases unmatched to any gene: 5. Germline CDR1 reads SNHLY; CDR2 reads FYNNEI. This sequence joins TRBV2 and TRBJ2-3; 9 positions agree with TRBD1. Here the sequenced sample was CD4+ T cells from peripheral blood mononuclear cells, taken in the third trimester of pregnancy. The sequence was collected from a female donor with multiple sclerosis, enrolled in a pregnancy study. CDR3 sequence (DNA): TGTGCCAGCAGCCGGGACAGGGCCCCAGATACGCAGTATTTT. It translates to CASSRDRAPDTQYF.